These 3 T cell receptor beta chains share one sample of origin, sequenced in a study of T cell changes during pregnancy in multiple sclerosis (dated by TCRdb to between 2018 and 2020). Library prep was done by the immunoSEQ multiplex PCR assay. In TCRdb, the immuneACCESS table is reduced to in-frame sequences with V and J assigned. These tables do not hold every clone; where another copy was compared, an unresolved V gene accounts for under half, and the others remain unexplained. A total of approximately 52,000 clones appear in this sample, 85% to 95% of them only once. The top ten clonotypes cover approximately 0.9% of the sample. This specimen consisted of CD4+ T cells from peripheral blood mononuclear cells, obtained in the second trimester of pregnancy. The receptors come from a female donor in good health, enrolled as a control in a pregnancy study.

This clone was seen a few times. CDR3 protein: CASRQRLGFYAFF. The CDR3 bases are TGTGCCAGTCGCCAGCGGTTGGGCTTTTACGCTTTCTTT. The chain is built from TRBV2 and TRBJ1-1; D gene uncertain. Germline V gives CDR1 SNHLY, CDR2 FYNNEI. Trimming shortened V by 9 bases and J by 11 bases, and 22 bases separated the two germline ends. The CDR3 totals 13 residues.

The V call is TRBV5-1, the J call TRBJ2-3, with TRBD1 as a possible D gene (6 bases). Germline values: CDR1 SGHRS, CDR2 YFSETQ. V gave up 0 bases and J gave up 7 bases, with 12 bases separating them. This CDR3 region has 14 residues. In DNA, the CDR3 is TGCGCCAGCAGCTTGGCTAGGGACACCAATACGCAGTATTTT. Translation gives CASSLARDTNTQYF.

In this sample, this clone turned up once. The genes are TRBV11-2 and TRBJ2-7; the D gene is possibly TRBD1 (6 bases). Germline CDR1 SGHAT, CDR2 FQNNGV. This CDR3 has 15 residues. V was trimmed by 5 bases and J by 2 bases, leaving 16 bases between them. The CDR3 nucleotides are TGTGCCAGCAGCCCCCAACCCGGGGACACCTACGAGCAGTACTTC. Translating gives CASSPQPGDTYEQYF.